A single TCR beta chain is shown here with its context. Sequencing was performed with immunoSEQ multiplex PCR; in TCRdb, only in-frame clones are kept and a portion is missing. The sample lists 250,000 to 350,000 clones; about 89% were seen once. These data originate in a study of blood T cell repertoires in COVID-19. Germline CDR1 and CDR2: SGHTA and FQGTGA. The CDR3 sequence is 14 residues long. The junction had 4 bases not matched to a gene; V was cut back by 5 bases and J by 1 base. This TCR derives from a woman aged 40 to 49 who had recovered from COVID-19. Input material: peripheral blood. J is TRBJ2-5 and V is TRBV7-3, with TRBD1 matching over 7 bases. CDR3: CASSPQGTQETQYF. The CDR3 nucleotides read TGTGCCAGCAGCCCACAGGGGACCCAAGAGACCCAGTACTTC.